The table lists the clone carrying this T cell receptor (beta chain) with a few counts. Antigen: not known. This entry is derived from a study of post-analysis software for immune sequencing data. General observations from the study: In patients, TRBV5-6, TRBV5-1 and TRBV20-1 belonged to about five TRBV segments found more frequently than in controls. Controls significantly exceeded multiple sclerosis patients in normalized Chao1 diversity.

This CDR3 is built from 17 residues. Trimming at V came to 5 bases and at J to 3 bases, leaving 10 bases not matched to a gene. Germline-derived CDR1 and CDR2 are LNHNV and YYDKDF (reference sequence). Unique molecular identifiers had been added to the TCR beta cDNA libraries. MiXCR, applied by TCRdb to the PCR reads, yields one record per CDR3 protein. The data contain about 770,000 distinct CDR3 sequences, roughly 46% of them singletons. The sequenced sample was blood. This receptor was obtained from a girl aged 5-17 years with multiple sclerosis. The chain carries TRBV15 and TRBJ2-1, with TRBD2 matching over 10 bases. The CDR3 DNA reads as TGTGCCACCAGCGGTACCGGGACTAGCGTCGACTACAATGAGCAGTTCTTC. Translated, it gives CATSGTGTSVDYNEQFF.